Listed here are 24 T cell receptor beta chains from one sample, sequenced in a study of technical replicates of blood from a few donors. Sequencing used immunoSEQ multiplex PCR; TCRdb keeps in-frame clones, though not all of them. The sample shows 35,000 to 50,000 clones, roughly 96% of them seen only once. Sequenced material: T cells isolated from PBMCs. Receptor source: a human donor in good health.

The chain recombines TRBV13 with TRBJ1-1; TRBD1 matches at 11 bases. V shed 6 bases and J 6 bases; nucleotides not matched to a gene: 15. The germline V gene encodes CDR1 PRHDT and CDR2 FYEKMQ (reference sequence). This CDR3 spans 17 amino acids. The CDR3 is CASRDGQGAVGSSEAFF. CDR3 DNA sequence: TGTGCCAGCAGGGATGGACAGGGGGCCGTTGGGAGCTCTGAAGCTTTCTTT.

This sequence joins TRBV5-8 and TRBJ1-1; D is unresolved. The CDR3 consists of 12 residues. Germline loops: CDR1 SGHTS, CDR2 YDEGEE. The ends were cut back, 4 bases at V and 11 bases at J, with 15 bases in the middle. DNA for the CDR3: TGTGCCAGCAGCCTAGATAGAATGTGGGCTTTCTTT. This sequence encodes CASSLDRMWAFF.

This chain links TRBV20-1 with TRBJ1-1; maybe TRBD1 (5 bases). Germline CDR1 is DFQATT and CDR2 is SNEGSKA (reference sequence). V was clipped by 5 bases and J by 5 bases, with 9 bases between them. This CDR3 has 11 amino acids. The CDR3: CSADQGTEAFF. The DNA of the CDR3 is TGCAGTGCTGACCAGGGAACTGAAGCTTTCTTT.

The CDR3 spells CASSEVAGSSYEQYF. The CDR3 DNA sequence: TGTGCCAGCAGTGAAGTAGCGGGAAGTTCCTACGAGCAGTACTTC. This chain connects TRBV6-1 to TRBJ2-7, with TRBD2 identical over 8 bases. Germline V gene data show CDR1 as MNHNS and CDR2 as SASEGT. This CDR3 contains 15 residues. V lost 1 base, J lost 1 base, and 3 bases stayed unmatched.

As for this clone: Other DNA sequences of this sample code for an identical CDR3. The rearrangement links TRBV2 to TRBJ1-5, with a weak D call TRBD1 (5 bases). CDR1 and CDR2 from the germline V gene are SNHLY and FYNNEI. Trimming left V 2 bases short and J 3 bases short, with 8 bases between. This CDR3 contains 14 residues. The CDR3 reads CASSEQGYNQPQHF. The CDR3 DNA sequence: TGTGCCAGCAGTGAACAGGGCTACAATCAGCCCCAGCATTTT. Drawing the rest from reference TRBV2 and TRBJ1-5, the complete variable domain is EPEVTQTPSHQVTQMGQEVILRCVPISNHLYFYWYRQILGQKVEFLVSFYNNEISEKSEIFDDQFSVERPDGSNFTLKIRSTKLEDSAMYFCASSEQGYNQPQHFGDGTRLSIL.

J is TRBJ2-7 and V is TRBV4-1; 7 bases agree with TRBD1. The CDR3 covers 17 residues. Germline V lookup: CDR1 MGHRA, CDR2 YSYEKL. Germline trimming cut 3 bases from V and 0 bases from J; bases unmatched to any gene: 11. The CDR3 spells CASSQVLRTGDSYEQYF. CDR3 DNA: TGCGCCAGCAGCCAGGTCCTCAGGACAGGCGACTCCTACGAGCAGTACTTC.

In the case of this clone: One junction end does not reproduce the germline sequence, and a read error may be involved. The chain carries TRBV7-7 and TRBJ1-5; no clear D gene. This CDR3 has 12 amino acids. CDR1 is SSHAT and CDR2 is FNYEAQ in the germline V gene (reference sequence). The DNA of the CDR3 is TGTGCTAGCAGCTTGGCTGATCAGCCCCAGCATTTT. The encoded protein is CASSLADQPQHF.

The V call is TRBV5-1, the J call TRBJ2-5, with D perhaps matching TRBD1 (5 bases). Germline CDR1 is SGHRS and CDR2 is YFSETQ. The CDR3 runs 13 residues. V was cut by 2 bases and J by 1 base, with 6 bases left in between. This CDR3 is CASSLGVQETQYF. The CDR3 DNA sequence: TGCGCCAGCAGCTTAGGGGTCCAAGAGACCCAGTACTTC.

The V and J genes are TRBV9 and TRBJ2-1, with 7 nucleotides matching TRBD2. The V gene end was trimmed by 0 bases and the J gene end by 6 bases; junction bases not matched to a gene: 0. The CDR3 runs 13 residues. Germline CDR1 SGDLS, CDR2 YYNGEE. Here the CDR3 DNA reads TGTGCCAGCAGCGTAGGACTAGCCAATGAGCAGTTCTTC. Amino acid sequence: CASSVGLANEQFF.

The chain combines TRBV5-6 with TRBJ2-1; the match to TRBD2 covers 9 bases. The CDR3 sequence is 15 residues long. V shed 5 bases and J 5 bases; nucleotides not matched to a gene: 8. CDR1 and CDR2 (germline): SGHDT, YYEEEE. CDR3: CASRWGLAGHNEQFF. CDR3 DNA: TGTGCCAGCAGATGGGGGCTAGCGGGACACAATGAGCAGTTCTTC. Variable domain in full (rest from reference TRBV5-6 and TRBJ2-1): DAGVTQSPTHLIKTRGQQVTLRCSPKSGHDTVSWYQQALGQGPQFIFQYYEEEERQRGNFPDRFSGHQFPNYSSELNVNALLLGDSALYLCASRWGLAGHNEQFFGPGTRLTVL.

The chain links TRBV4-1 to TRBJ2-2, with D perhaps TRBD2 (6 bases). This CDR3 comprises 12 residues. V was pared by 10 bases and J by 5 bases, with 11 bases between. Germline CDR1 and CDR2: MGHRA and YSYEKL. The chain's CDR3 is CATFGGTGELFF. The CDR3 DNA reads TGCGCCACCTTTGGGGGGACCGGGGAGCTGTTTTTT.

The rearrangement uses TRBV5-4 and TRBJ1-1; D not resolved. Per the germline V gene, CDR1 is SGHNT and CDR2 is YYREEE (reference sequence). Trimming took 0 bases from V and 4 from J, leaving 13 bases between them. CDR3 length equals 15 residues. CDR3 residues: CASSLGGGGVTEAFF. The CDR3 DNA is TGTGCCAGCAGCTTGGGTGGAGGTGGGGTCACTGAAGCTTTCTTT.

The chain is built from TRBV30 and TRBJ2-1; 9 bases fit TRBD2. The CDR3 contains 14 residues. In germline, CDR1 is GTSNPN, CDR2 SVGIG (reference sequence). The trim removed 6 bases at V and 10 bases at J, leaving 13 bases unmatched. CDR3 nucleotides: TGTGCCTGCAAAGGCGCGGGAGGGCCTGGGGAGCAGTTCTTC. This gives the protein CACKGAGGPGEQFF.

The chain employs TRBV30 and TRBJ2-5, with 8 bases identical to TRBD2. CDR1 is GTSNPN and CDR2 is SVGIG in the germline V gene (reference sequence). The CDR3 is 14 amino acids. The V segment lost 0 bases and the J segment 5 bases; nucleotides outside the gene matches: 5. CDR3 DNA: TGTGCCTGGAGTGTACAGCGGGAGTTGGAGACCCAGTACTTC. This encodes CAWSVQRELETQYF.

The V and J genes are TRBV27 and TRBJ2-2; possibly TRBD2 for D (7 bases). The germline CDR1 and CDR2 sequences are MNHEY and SMNVEV (reference sequence). The germline V and J ends were trimmed by 6 bases and 3 bases, with 14 bases remaining between them. There are 15 residues in the CDR3. The CDR3 loop reads CASRFGGPYTGELFF. The CDR3 DNA is TGTGCCAGCAGGTTCGGGGGGCCCTACACCGGGGAGCTGTTTTTT.

V and J are TRBV15 and TRBJ2-7, with TRBD1 matching over 8 bases. Trimming cost V 0 bases and J 5 bases; bases outside gene matches: 9. Germline V gene sequence: CDR1 LNHNV, CDR2 YYDKDF (reference sequence). The CDR3 consists of 16 residues. Written as DNA, the CDR3 is TGTGCCACCAGCAGAGAGGACAGGGAGATTCGGGACGAGCAGTACTTC. It specifies CATSREDREIRDEQYF.

The chain carries TRBV7-9 and TRBJ2-5; TRBD2 might be the D (5 bases). This CDR3 has 14 residues. From germline, CDR1 is SEHNR and CDR2 FQNEAQ (reference sequence). Trimming removed 3 bases from V and 1 base from J, with 9 bases in between. CDR3 sequence (DNA): TGTGCCAGCAGCTTTGCCCGGGGCCAAGAGACCCAGTACTTC. This gives the protein CASSFARGQETQYF.

The V gene is TRBV30, the J gene TRBJ2-3; TRBD2 matches 8 bases. Trimming took 2 bases from V and 9 from J; bases not matched to a gene: 13. The CDR3 spans 15 residues. CDR1 GTSNPN and CDR2 SVGIG come from the germline V gene (reference sequence). The CDR3 nucleotides are TGTGCCTGGAGTAATTATGTCGGACTAGCCCGGACGCAGTATTTT. It specifies CAWSNYVGLARTQYF.

The J gene is TRBJ1-3, the V gene TRBV30, with D hard to call. The germline V and J ends were trimmed by 2 bases and 0 bases, with 8 bases remaining between them. The germline CDR1 and CDR2 sequences are GTSNPN and SVGIG (reference sequence). This CDR3 has 14 amino acids. The CDR3 here is CAWSSGHSGNTIYF. The CDR3 DNA reads TGTGCCTGGAGTAGCGGGCACTCTGGAAACACCATATATTTT.

V and J are TRBV7-9 and TRBJ2-1, with 8 bases lining up with TRBD2. Germline-derived CDR1 and CDR2 are SEHNR and FQNEAQ (reference sequence). J was trimmed by 8 bases and V by 5 bases; bases with no gene match: 11. The CDR3 contains 15 residues. CDR3 loop: CASSHPQRESYEQFF. DNA for the CDR3: TGTGCCAGCAGCCACCCGCAGCGGGAGTCTTATGAGCAGTTCTTC.

The chain combines TRBV5-1 with TRBJ1-3; D is possibly TRBD1 (6 bases). V was cut by 2 bases and J by 2 bases, with 8 bases left in between. The CDR3 contains 14 residues. Germline CDR1 and CDR2: SGHRS and YFSETQ. The DNA of the CDR3 is TGCGCCAGCAGCTTAGGACAGACTGGAAACACCATATATTTT. This encodes CASSLGQTGNTIYF.

This rearrangement joins TRBV10-3 to TRBJ2-7; D might be TRBD1 (6 bases). The CDR3 runs to 14 residues. Trimming removed 3 bases at V and 3 bases at J, with 12 bases between. The germline CDR1 and CDR2 sequences are ENHRY and SYGVKD. The CDR3 sequence: CAISELPGVYEQYF. DNA of the CDR3: TGTGCCATCAGTGAATTACCAGGGGTCTACGAGCAGTACTTC.

This chain links TRBV7-3 with TRBJ2-6; 8 positions match TRBD1. Germline CDR1 SGHTA, CDR2 FQGTGA. V trimming: 1 base; J trimming: 0 bases; junction bases outside the gene matches: 14. CDR3 length: 21 amino acids. The CDR3 DNA sequence: TGTGCCAGCAGCTTAAACACATTAACCGGGACAGGCGACTCTGGGGCCAACGTCCTGACTTTC. Amino acid sequence: CASSLNTLTGTGDSGANVLTF.

This rearrangement joins TRBV30 to TRBJ2-2, with 7 bases lining up with TRBD2. The CDR3 is made up of 16 amino acids. Germline trimming cut 1 base from V and 5 bases from J; bases unmatched to any gene: 10. Germline V gene sequence: CDR1 GTSNPN, CDR2 SVGIG (reference sequence). This CDR3 is CAWSGPGGQVTGELFF. The CDR3 DNA reads as TGTGCCTGGAGTGGCCCGGGAGGTCAAGTAACCGGGGAGCTGTTTTTT.